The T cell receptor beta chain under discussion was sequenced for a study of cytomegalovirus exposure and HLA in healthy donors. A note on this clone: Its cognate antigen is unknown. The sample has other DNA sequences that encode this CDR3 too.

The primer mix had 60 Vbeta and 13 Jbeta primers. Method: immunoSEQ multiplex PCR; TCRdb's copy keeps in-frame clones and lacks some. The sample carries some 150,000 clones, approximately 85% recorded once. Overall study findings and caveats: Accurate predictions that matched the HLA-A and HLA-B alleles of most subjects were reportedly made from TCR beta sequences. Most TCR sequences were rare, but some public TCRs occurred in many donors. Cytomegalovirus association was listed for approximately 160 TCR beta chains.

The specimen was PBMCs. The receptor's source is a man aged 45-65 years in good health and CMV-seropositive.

CDR3 DNA sequence: TGCGCCAGCAGTTCCGGACAGGGGTCTTCGTATGGCTACACCTTC. It yields the protein CASSSGQGSSYGYTF. V gene TRBV5-1 combines with J gene TRBJ1-2; 9 nucleotides agree with TRBD1. The V gene's germline CDR1 is SGHRS and CDR2 YFSETQ. The CDR3 loop spans 15 amino acids. The J segment lost 5 bases and the V segment lost 5 bases, leaving 10 bases of the junction unmatched.